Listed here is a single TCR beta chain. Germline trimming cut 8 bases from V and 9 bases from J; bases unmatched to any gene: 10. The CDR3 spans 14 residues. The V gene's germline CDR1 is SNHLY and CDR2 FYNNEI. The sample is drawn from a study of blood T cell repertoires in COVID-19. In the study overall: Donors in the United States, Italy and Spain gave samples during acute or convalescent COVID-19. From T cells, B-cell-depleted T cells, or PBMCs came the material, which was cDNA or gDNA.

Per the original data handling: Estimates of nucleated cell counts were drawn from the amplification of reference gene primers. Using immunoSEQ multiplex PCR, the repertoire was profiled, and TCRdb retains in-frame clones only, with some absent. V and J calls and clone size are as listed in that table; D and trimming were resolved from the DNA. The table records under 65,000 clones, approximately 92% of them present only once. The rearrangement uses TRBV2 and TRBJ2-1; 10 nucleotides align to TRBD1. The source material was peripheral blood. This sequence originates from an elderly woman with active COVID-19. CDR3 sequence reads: CASEVVGQGSEQFF. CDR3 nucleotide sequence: TGTGCCAGCGAGGTAGTGGGACAGGGGTCTGAGCAGTTCTTC. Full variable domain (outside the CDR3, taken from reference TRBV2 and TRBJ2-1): EPEVTQTPSHQVTQMGQEVILRCVPISNHLYFYWYRQILGQKVEFLVSFYNNEISEKSEIFDDQFSVERPDGSNFTLKIRSTKLEDSAMYFCASEVVGQGSEQFFGPGTRLTVL.